These 20 T cell receptor beta chains originate from one sample sequenced in a study of blood T cell repertoires in COVID-19. The method was immunoSEQ multiplex PCR; TCRdb's version includes in-frame clones alone and lacks a portion of them. The sample contains roughly 260,000 clones, approximately 90% of which appear only once. Source material: peripheral blood. These receptors all come from a man aged 55 to 70 who had recovered from COVID-19.

V usage is TRBV14 and J usage is TRBJ2-1; 11 bases map to TRBD2. The germline V gene has CDR1 SGHDN and CDR2 FVKESK. This CDR3 has 18 residues. Trimming removed 3 bases from V and 0 bases from J; junction bases left unmatched: 7. CDR3 sequence reads: CASSQGLAGGLSYNEQFF. In nucleotides, the CDR3 is TGTGCCAGCAGCCAGGGGCTAGCGGGGGGTCTCTCCTACAATGAGCAGTTCTTC.

The chain joins TRBV6-5 to TRBJ1-1, with D perhaps TRBD1 (5 bases). Germline values: CDR1 MNHEY, CDR2 SVGAGI. The CDR3 spans 14 residues. V dropped 0 bases and J dropped 6 bases, with 11 bases sitting between them. For the CDR3, the DNA is TGTGCCAGCAGTTACTCAGGGGCAGGCCCTGAAGCTTTCTTT. The encoded protein is CASSYSGAGPEAFF.

The chain links TRBV2 to TRBJ1-1, with D tentatively TRBD1 (5 bases). This CDR3 comprises 13 residues. Per the germline V gene, CDR1 is SNHLY and CDR2 is FYNNEI. V lost 3 bases, J lost 3 bases, and 8 bases lay in between. The CDR3 DNA is TGTGCCAGCAGTGATCAGGGTTACACTGAAGCTTTCTTT. Translating it yields CASSDQGYTEAFF.

This clone was detected only once. The CDR3: CASSALPGYEQYF. DNA for the CDR3: TGTGCCAGCAGCGCCCTGCCCGGCTACGAGCAGTACTTC. This rearrangement joins TRBV9 to TRBJ2-7, with no clear D. The CDR3 covers 13 residues. CDR1 and CDR2 from the germline V gene are SGDLS and YYNGEE. Trimming removed 3 bases from V and 3 bases from J, with 10 bases in between.

The chain uses TRBV2 and TRBJ2-5, with 8 bases matching TRBD1. This CDR3 contains 15 residues. With 4 bases clipped from V and 2 bases from J, the junction kept 6 bases outside the gene matches. Germline CDR1 is SNHLY and CDR2 is FYNNEI. The CDR3 loop reads CASSAVDRAQETQYF. CDR3 DNA sequence: TGTGCCAGCAGTGCGGTGGACAGGGCACAAGAGACCCAGTACTTC.

V and J are TRBV6-2 or TRBV6-3 and TRBJ2-3; TRBD1 agrees at 7 bases. Trimming at V came to 5 bases and at J to 0 bases, leaving 5 bases not matched to a gene. From germline, CDR1 is MNHEY and CDR2 SVGEGT. The CDR3 length is 15 residues. DNA of the CDR3: TGTGCCAGCAGTACCCCGGGACAGAGCACAGATACGCAGTATTTT. Its translation is CASSTPGQSTDTQYF.

The chain recombines TRBV5-5 with TRBJ2-3; no reliable D call. The CDR3 totals 13 residues. The germline V gene has CDR1 SGHKS and CDR2 YYEKEE (reference sequence). Trimming shortened V by 2 bases and J by 3 bases, and 7 bases separated the two germline ends. The CDR3 DNA reads as TGTGCCAGCAGCTTACGAGCGACAGATACGCAGTATTTT. Protein sequence: CASSLRATDTQYF.

V is TRBV29-1 and J is TRBJ1-1; TRBD1 matches at 8 bases. The CDR3 spans 10 residues. The germline V gene encodes CDR1 SQVTM and CDR2 ANQGSEA. V lost 5 bases, J lost 12 bases, and 5 bases stayed unmatched. In DNA, the CDR3 is TGCAGCGTTATAGGACAGGGAACTTTCTTT. It encodes CSVIGQGTFF.

This rearrangement joins TRBV5-4 to TRBJ2-3; possible D gene TRBD2, 7 bases. There are 16 residues in the CDR3. Between the trimmed V and J ends, which lost 0 bases and 4 bases, there was a span of 15 bases. Per germline, CDR1 SGHNT and CDR2 YYREEE (reference sequence). CDR3 protein: CASSLAGGTEADTQYF. DNA for the CDR3: TGTGCCAGCAGCTTGGCGGGGGGCACTGAGGCAGATACGCAGTATTTT.

The chain carries TRBV7-2 and TRBJ2-1, with 12 bases lining up with TRBD2. Trimming at V came to 6 bases and at J to 5 bases, leaving 8 bases not matched to a gene. CDR1 and CDR2 (germline): SGHTA, FQGNSA. This CDR3 spans 16 amino acids. CDR3 coding DNA: TGTGCCAGCAGTCATACGACTAGCGGGGGTCACAATGAGCAGTTCTTC. This sequence encodes CASSHTTSGGHNEQFF.

This chain joins TRBV19 and TRBJ1-5, with D tentatively TRBD1 (6 bases). V gave up 3 bases and J gave up 3 bases, with 12 bases separating them. Per germline, CDR1 LNHDA and CDR2 SQIVND (reference sequence). The CDR3 sequence is 15 residues long. The CDR3, as DNA: TGTGCCAGTAGTATTCAGGGGAATAACAATCAGCCCCAGCATTTT. Protein: CASSIQGNNNQPQHF.

This chain's CDR3 is CASSPSRISGELFF. DNA for the CDR3: TGTGCCAGCAGCCCGAGCAGGATTTCAGGGGAGCTGTTTTTT. J is TRBJ2-2 and V is TRBV7-3; D not resolved. This CDR3 spans 14 amino acids. The germline V and J ends were trimmed by 5 bases and 8 bases, with 15 bases remaining between them. Germline assignment: CDR1 SGHTA and CDR2 FQGTGA.

The rearrangement joins TRBV2 to TRBJ1-5; possibly TRBD1 for D (5 bases). Germline V gene sequence: CDR1 SNHLY, CDR2 FYNNEI. The CDR3 has 20 residues. V gave up 6 bases and J gave up 0 bases, with 27 bases separating them. The CDR3 DNA sequence: TGTGCCAGCAGCCCAGGCCTTTGGGAGGTTGGGGCTTATAGCAATCAGCCCCAGCATTTT. It encodes CASSPGLWEVGAYSNQPQHF.

The chain joins TRBV29-1 to TRBJ1-3, with a weak D call TRBD1 (6 bases). Per germline, CDR1 SQVTM and CDR2 ANQGSEA. Between the trimmed V and J ends, which lost 2 bases and 2 bases, there was a span of 7 bases. The CDR3 has 13 residues. CDR3: CSVEQGTGNTIYF. Here the CDR3 DNA reads TGCAGCGTTGAACAGGGGACTGGAAACACCATATATTTT. The full variable domain, rest sourced from reference TRBV29-1 and TRBJ1-3, is SAVISQKPSRDICQRGTSLTIQCQVDSQVTMMFWYRQQPGQSLTLIATANQGSEATYESGFVIDKFPISRPNLTFSTLTVSNMSPEDSSIYLCSVEQGTGNTIYFGEGSWLTVV.

V usage is TRBV5-1 and J usage is TRBJ2-1; perhaps TRBD1 as D (5 bases). Trimming left V 5 bases short and J 0 bases short, with 12 bases between. Germline V gene data show CDR1 as SGHRS and CDR2 as YFSETQ. The CDR3 runs 15 residues. DNA of the CDR3: TGCGCCAGCAGACCGGACACGAGCTCCTACAATGAGCAGTTCTTC. Translating it yields CASRPDTSSYNEQFF.

This clone was seen a single time. This sequence joins TRBV3-1 (or the pseudogene TRBV3-2) and TRBJ1-1, with TRBD1 matching over 7 bases. This CDR3 region has 16 residues. CDR1 is LGHDT, CDR2 YNNKEL, per germline (reference sequence). The junction had 10 bases not matched to a gene; V was cut back by 2 bases and J by 4 bases. The CDR3 nucleotides are TGTGCCAGCAGCCAACCGGGCGGGCACAGGGGCACTGAAGCTTTCTTT. Its protein is CASSQPGGHRGTEAFF.

The chain combines TRBV4-2 with TRBJ2-1; 8 nucleotides agree with TRBD1. Trimming cost V 4 bases and J 5 bases; bases outside gene matches: 10. In germline, CDR1 is LGHNA, CDR2 YNFKEQ. The CDR3 loop spans 16 amino acids. CDR3 protein: CASSRRPETGDNEQFF. The CDR3 nucleotides are TGTGCCAGCAGCCGCCGTCCGGAGACAGGGGACAATGAGCAGTTCTTC.

The chain is built from TRBV5-4 and TRBJ2-3; 10 positions match TRBD1. V gave up 5 bases and J gave up 3 bases; unmatched junction bases: 6. Germline values: CDR1 SGHNT, CDR2 YYREEE (reference sequence). The CDR3 runs to 15 residues. The CDR3: CASRPDRGNTDTQYF. The CDR3 region has the DNA TGTGCCAGCAGACCGGACAGGGGGAATACAGATACGCAGTATTTT.

This CDR3 reads CATSRGVGGYGNQPQHF. The CDR3 bases are TGTGCCACCAGCAGAGGGGTAGGAGGGTACGGCAATCAGCCCCAGCATTTT. The chain is built from TRBV15 and TRBJ1-5; D remains ambiguous. V gave up 1 base and J gave up 2 bases, with 15 bases separating them. Germline CDR1 LNHNV, CDR2 YYDKDF (reference sequence). The CDR3 has 17 residues.

Many counts were recorded for this clone. V usage is TRBV13 and J usage is TRBJ1-2, with TRBD1 identical over 11 bases. The V gene's germline CDR1 is PRHDT and CDR2 FYEKMQ (reference sequence). The CDR3 has 14 amino acids. The ends lost 5 bases at V and 6 bases at J; junction bases unmatched: 5. In DNA form, the CDR3 reads TGTGCCAGCAGCCCGGGACAGGGGGTAGATGGCTACACCTTC. Translation gives CASSPGQGVDGYTF.